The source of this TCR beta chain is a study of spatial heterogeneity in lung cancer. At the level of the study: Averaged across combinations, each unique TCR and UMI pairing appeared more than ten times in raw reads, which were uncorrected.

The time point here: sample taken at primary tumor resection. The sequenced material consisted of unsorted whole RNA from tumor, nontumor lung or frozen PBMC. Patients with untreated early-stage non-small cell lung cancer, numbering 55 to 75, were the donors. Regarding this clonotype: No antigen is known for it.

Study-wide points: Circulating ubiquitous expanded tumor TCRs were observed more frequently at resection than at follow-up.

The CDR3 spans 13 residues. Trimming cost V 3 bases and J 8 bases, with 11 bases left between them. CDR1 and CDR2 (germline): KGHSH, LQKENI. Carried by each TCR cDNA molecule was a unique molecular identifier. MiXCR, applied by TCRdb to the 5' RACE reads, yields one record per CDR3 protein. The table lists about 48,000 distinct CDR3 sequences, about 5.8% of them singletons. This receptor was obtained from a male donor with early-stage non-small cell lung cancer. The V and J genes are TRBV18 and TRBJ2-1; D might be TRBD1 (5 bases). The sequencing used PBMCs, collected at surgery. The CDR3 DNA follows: TGTGCCAGCTCACCTGACAGACCCGATGAGCAGTTCTTC. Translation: CASSPDRPDEQFF.